This T cell receptor (beta chain) emerged from a study of beta chain features in type 1 diabetes. Turning to the study itself: Cells sorted and examined across all samples totaled roughly 100,000,000. Findings and caveats of the study: Within each of all four CD4+ subsets, Type 1 diabetes patients had TCRB CDR3s that were moderately but significantly shorter.

In regard to this clone: As yet, its antigen is unknown. The same CDR3 can be traced to other DNA sequences in this sample.

V lost 2 bases, J lost 5 bases, and 12 bases lay in between. The CDR3 extends over 14 amino acids. The V gene's germline CDR1 is MDHEN and CDR2 SYDVKM. The whole isolated RNA underwent reverse transcription, so sequencing captured expressed TCRB transcripts. Clones were read by immunoSEQ multiplex PCR, and TCRdb kept only the in-frame ones, dropping some. The data contain 100,000 to 150,000 clones, about 16% of them singletons. This TCR was sampled from a man under 40 with type 1 diabetes. Sequences were obtained from central memory CD4+ T cells from blood. The rearrangement joins TRBV28 to TRBJ2-5; D ambiguous. The CDR3 nucleotides read TGTGCCAGCAGTTTAATAGGGAACGGTGAGACCCAGTACTTC. It specifies CASSLIGNGETQYF.